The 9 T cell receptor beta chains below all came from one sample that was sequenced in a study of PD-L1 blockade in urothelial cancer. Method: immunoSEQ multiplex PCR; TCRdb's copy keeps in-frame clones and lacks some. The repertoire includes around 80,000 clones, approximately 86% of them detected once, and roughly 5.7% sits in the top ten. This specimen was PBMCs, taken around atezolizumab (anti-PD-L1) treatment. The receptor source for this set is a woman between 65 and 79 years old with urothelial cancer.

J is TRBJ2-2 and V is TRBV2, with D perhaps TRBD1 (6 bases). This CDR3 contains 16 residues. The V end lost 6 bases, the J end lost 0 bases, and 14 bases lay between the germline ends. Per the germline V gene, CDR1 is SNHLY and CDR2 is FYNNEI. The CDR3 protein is CASSAQGAANTGELFF. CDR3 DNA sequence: TGTGCCAGCAGCGCACAGGGAGCCGCGAACACCGGGGAGCTGTTTTTT.

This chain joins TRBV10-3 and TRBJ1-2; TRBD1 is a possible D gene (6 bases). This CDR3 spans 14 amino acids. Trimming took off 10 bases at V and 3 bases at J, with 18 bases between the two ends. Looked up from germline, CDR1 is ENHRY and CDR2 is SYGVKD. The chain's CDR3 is CASRPQGSHYGYTF. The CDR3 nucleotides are TGTGCCAGCCGACCCCAGGGGTCCCACTATGGCTACACCTTC.

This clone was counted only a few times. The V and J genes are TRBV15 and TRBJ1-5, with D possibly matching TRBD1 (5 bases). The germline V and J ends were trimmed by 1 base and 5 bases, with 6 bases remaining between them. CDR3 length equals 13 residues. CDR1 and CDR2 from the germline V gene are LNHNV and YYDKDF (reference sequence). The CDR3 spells CATSRGGDQPQHF. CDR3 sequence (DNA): TGTGCCACCAGCAGAGGGGGGGATCAGCCCCAGCATTTT.

CDR3 sequence (DNA): TGTGCCAGCAGTTACTGGGGACAGGGGAGTGGCTACACCTTC. Translated, it gives CASSYWGQGSGYTF. The genes are TRBV6-7 and TRBJ1-2; TRBD1 agrees at 10 bases. TRBV6-7 qualifies as an ORF whose function is uncertain. V lost 1 base to trimming and J lost 7 bases; unmatched junction nucleotides: 3. The CDR3 totals 14 residues.

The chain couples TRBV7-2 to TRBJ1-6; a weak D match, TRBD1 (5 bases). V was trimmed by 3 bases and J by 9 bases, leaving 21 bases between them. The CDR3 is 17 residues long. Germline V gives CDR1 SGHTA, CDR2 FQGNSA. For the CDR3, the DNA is TGTGCCAGCAGCTTCCTGAACCCAGGGACTTTGGGTTCACCCCTCCACTTT. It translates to CASSFLNPGTLGSPLHF.

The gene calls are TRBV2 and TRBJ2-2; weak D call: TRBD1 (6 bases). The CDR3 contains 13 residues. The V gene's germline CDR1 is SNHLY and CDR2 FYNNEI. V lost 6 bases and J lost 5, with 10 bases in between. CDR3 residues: CASRDQGTGELFF. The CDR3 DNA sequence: TGTGCCAGCAGAGACCAGGGGACCGGGGAGCTGTTTTTT.

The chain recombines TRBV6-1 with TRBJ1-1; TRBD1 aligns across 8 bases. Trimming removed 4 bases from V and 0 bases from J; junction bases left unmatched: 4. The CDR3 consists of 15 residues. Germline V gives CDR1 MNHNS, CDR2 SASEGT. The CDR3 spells CASSVQGDVNTEAFF. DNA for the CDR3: TGTGCCAGCAGTGTACAGGGGGACGTGAACACTGAAGCTTTCTTT.

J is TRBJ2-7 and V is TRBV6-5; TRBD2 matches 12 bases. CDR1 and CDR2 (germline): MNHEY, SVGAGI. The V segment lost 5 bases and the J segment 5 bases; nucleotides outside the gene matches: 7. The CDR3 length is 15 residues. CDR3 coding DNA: TGTGCCAGCAGTCGATCTAGCGGGAGGGCCAACGAGCAGTACTTC. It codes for CASSRSSGRANEQYF.

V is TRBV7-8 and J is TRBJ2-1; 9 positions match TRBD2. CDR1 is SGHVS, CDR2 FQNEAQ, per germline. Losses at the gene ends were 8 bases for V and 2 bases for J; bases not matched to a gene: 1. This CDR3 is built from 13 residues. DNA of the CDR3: TGTGCCAGCGCTAGCGGGGCCTACAATGAGCAGTTCTTC. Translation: CASASGAYNEQFF. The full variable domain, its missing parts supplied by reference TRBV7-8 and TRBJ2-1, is GAGVSQSPRYKVAKRGQDVALRCDPISGHVSLFWYQQALGQGPEFLTYFQNEAQLDKSGLPSDRFFAERPEGSVSTLKIQRTQQEDSAVYLCASASGAYNEQFFGPGTRLTVL.